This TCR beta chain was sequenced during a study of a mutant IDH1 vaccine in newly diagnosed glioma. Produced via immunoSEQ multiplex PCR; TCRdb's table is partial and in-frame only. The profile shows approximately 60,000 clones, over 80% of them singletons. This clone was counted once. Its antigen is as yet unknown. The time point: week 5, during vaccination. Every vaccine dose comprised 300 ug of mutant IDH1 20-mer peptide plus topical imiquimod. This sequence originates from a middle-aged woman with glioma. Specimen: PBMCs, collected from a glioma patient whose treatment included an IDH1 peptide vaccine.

The CDR3 loop is CASSPSPELGAEAFF. The CDR3 DNA is TGTGCCAGCTCACCCTCTCCGGAGTTGGGGGCTGAAGCTTTCTTT. The chain has TRBV18 and TRBJ1-1; D perhaps matches TRBD1 (5 bases). The length of the CDR3 is 15 residues. Germline V gene lookup returns CDR1 KGHSH and CDR2 LQKENI. Trimming took 3 bases from V and 6 from J, leaving 17 bases between them.